The clone carrying this TCR beta chain was seen more than once but under ten times. Its antigen is not known. Germline values: CDR1 SGDLS, CDR2 YYNGEE. J gave up 3 bases and V 4 bases, and 7 bases lay outside the gene matches. The CDR3 runs 15 residues. The second PCR ran roughly 6 to 11 cycles with a sample-barcoded 5' primer and J-beta primers. TCRdb reprocessed the 5' RACE reads with MiXCR, giving one entry per CDR3 protein. Among around 800,000 distinct CDR3 sequences listed, roughly 50% were seen once. These data belong to a study of blood T cells in healthy people across ages. Study-level information: Researchers report that template switching captured about one barcoded beta molecule per two T cells. General study points: Because donor CMV status was unknown, expanded clonotype changes were possibly confounded. PBMCs went unsorted, and a conclusive naive versus antigen-experienced comparison was therefore prevented.

The V and J genes are TRBV9 and TRBJ2-7; TRBD1 matches 10 bases. Material: blood. This receptor was obtained from an elderly man in good health. The CDR3 region has the DNA TGTGCCAGCAGCTCTGGGACAGGGGCAGGCTACGAGCAGTACTTC. As protein: CASSSGTGAGYEQYF.